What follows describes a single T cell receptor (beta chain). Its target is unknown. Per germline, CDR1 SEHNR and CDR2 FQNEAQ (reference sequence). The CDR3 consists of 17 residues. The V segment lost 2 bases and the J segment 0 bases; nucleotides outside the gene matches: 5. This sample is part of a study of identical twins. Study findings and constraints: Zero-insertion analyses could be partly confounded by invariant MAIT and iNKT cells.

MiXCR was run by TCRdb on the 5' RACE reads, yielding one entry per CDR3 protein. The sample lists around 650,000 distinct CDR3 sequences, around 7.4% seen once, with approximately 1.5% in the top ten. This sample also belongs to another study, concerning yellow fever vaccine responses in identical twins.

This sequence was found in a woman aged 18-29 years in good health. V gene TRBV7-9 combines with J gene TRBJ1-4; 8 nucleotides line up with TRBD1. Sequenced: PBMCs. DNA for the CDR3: TGTGCCAGCAGCTTAAATGACAGGGGAGCAACTAATGAAAAACTGTTTTTT. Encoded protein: CASSLNDRGATNEKLFF.